The 9 T cell receptor beta chains below come from one sample, sequenced in a study of early T cells in non-severe SARS-CoV-2 infection. MiXCR, applied by TCRdb to the 5' RACE reads, yields one record per CDR3 protein. Here the sample spans about 19,000 distinct CDR3 sequences, about 4% being singletons. Sequencing was carried out using whole blood. The receptor set was obtained from an adult who was a healthcare worker with PCR-confirmed SARS-CoV-2 infection or an uninfected control (not recorded which).

This clonotype showed up many times. This chain uses TRBV11-1 with TRBJ1-1; D may be TRBD1 (5 bases). CDR1 and CDR2 from the germline V gene are SGHAT and FQDESV (reference sequence). Trimming left V 3 bases short and J 4 bases short, with 9 bases between. CDR3 length equals 13 residues. This CDR3 is CASSFYGGTEAFF. The CDR3, as DNA: TGTGCCAGCAGCTTCTACGGGGGCACTGAAGCTTTCTTT.

Many counts were recorded for this clonotype. The CDR3 sequence is CASSPYPLYFLRASGANVLTF. CDR3 DNA sequence: TGTGCCAGCAGCCCCTACCCACTATACTTTCTCCGGGCTTCTGGGGCCAACGTCCTGACTTTC. V and J are TRBV7-8 and TRBJ2-6, with D unclear. The CDR3 is made up of 21 amino acids. Germline loops: CDR1 SGHVS, CDR2 FQNEAQ. The V gene lost 5 bases and the J gene lost 1 base, with 27 bases spanning the gap.

This clonotype was seen many times. V usage is TRBV5-6 and J usage is TRBJ2-1; the D is unclear. With 4 bases removed from V and 10 bases from J, the gap between germline ends came to 9 bases. The germline CDR1 and CDR2 sequences are SGHDT and YYEEEE. The CDR3 covers 11 residues. The CDR3 region has the DNA TGTGCCAGCAGCGTAGAGTTCGAGCAGTTCTTC. This encodes CASSVEFEQFF.

This clonotype was counted ten times or more. CDR3 bases: TGTGCCTGGACCGCGCAGGGTCTCTCCACTGAAAAACTGTTTTTT. Its translation: CAWTAQGLSTEKLFF. The V call is TRBV30, the J call TRBJ1-4, with D maybe TRBD1 (5 bases). Germline-derived CDR1 and CDR2 are GTSNPN and SVGIG (reference sequence). The CDR3 totals 15 residues. The V gene lost 4 bases and the J gene lost 7 bases, with 19 bases spanning the gap.

This clonotype was recorded many times. The chain recombines TRBV30 with TRBJ1-5, with D possibly being TRBD1 (5 bases). The CDR3 consists of 14 residues. Germline-derived CDR1 and CDR2 are GTSNPN and SVGIG (reference sequence). Trimming removed 5 bases from V and 1 base from J, with 12 bases in between. This chain's CDR3 is CAWSGGVSNQPQHF. In DNA, the CDR3 is TGTGCCTGGTCCGGGGGGGTGAGCAATCAGCCCCAGCATTTT.

This clonotype was counted between two and nine times. This rearrangement joins TRBV7-6 to TRBJ1-1; tentative D call: TRBD1 (5 bases). V lost 5 bases and J 0 bases, leaving 10 bases between the germline ends. CDR3 length: 14 residues. CDR1 is SGHVS, CDR2 FNYEAQ, per germline. In DNA form, the CDR3 reads TGTGCCAGCAGCGACAGCTACATGAACACTGAAGCTTTCTTT. Amino acid sequence: CASSDSYMNTEAFF.

The chain combines TRBV2 with TRBJ2-7; 8 bases map to TRBD2. The germline CDR1 and CDR2 sequences are SNHLY and FYNNEI. The CDR3 spans 15 residues. V lost 1 base, J lost 5 bases, and 7 bases stayed unmatched. DNA of the CDR3: TGTGCCAGCAGTGAAGAAGGGACTAGAGATAACGAGCAGTACTTC. Encoded protein: CASSEEGTRDNEQYF.

There are many counts of this clonotype. The J gene is TRBJ2-3, the V gene TRBV7-6; TRBD2 might be the D (6 bases). The CDR3 runs 14 residues. CDR1 and CDR2 (germline): SGHVS, FNYEAQ. V was trimmed by 5 bases and J by 5 bases, leaving 14 bases between them. The CDR3 reads CASSLGLRVDTQYF. In nucleotides, the CDR3 is TGTGCCAGCAGCCTGGGACTTCGCGTAGATACGCAGTATTTT.

This clonotype was observed many times. The V call is TRBV7-2, the J call TRBJ2-5, with a possible D match to TRBD1 (6 bases). CDR1 is SGHTA and CDR2 is FQGNSA in the germline V gene. The CDR3 runs to 14 residues. Trimming removed 3 bases from V and 2 bases from J, with 10 bases in between. The CDR3 coding sequence is TGTGCCAGCAGCTTGAACAGGGAGCAAGAGACCCAGTACTTC. Protein sequence: CASSLNREQETQYF.